The clone carrying this TCR beta chain turned up a few times. The germline V gene encodes CDR1 SGHDT and CDR2 YYEEEE. V was cut by 3 bases and J by 2 bases, with 15 bases left in between. CDR3 size: 16 residues. In the authors' workflow: The assay estimated nucleated cells by amplifying reference gene primers. TCRdb's copy holds only in-frame clones and misses some; the assay was immunoSEQ multiplex PCR. D and trimming were read from the DNA, whereas the V and J calls and clone size are those reported in that table. This sample has about 140,000 clones, with under 80% found just once. This record belongs to a study of blood T cell repertoires in COVID-19. The overall study: COVID-19 samples collected from the United States, Italy and Spain covered acute and convalescent phases. Sources were T cells, B-cell-depleted T cells, or PBMCs; the material itself was cDNA or gDNA.

The sequence came from a man aged 80 or over with acute or convalescent COVID-19. The sample consisted of peripheral blood. The chain employs TRBV5-6 and TRBJ1-3; D uncertain. CDR3 residues: CASSYRTDLTGNTIYF. The CDR3 nucleotides read TGTGCCAGCAGCTATCGGACTGACTTAACTGGAAACACCATATATTTT.